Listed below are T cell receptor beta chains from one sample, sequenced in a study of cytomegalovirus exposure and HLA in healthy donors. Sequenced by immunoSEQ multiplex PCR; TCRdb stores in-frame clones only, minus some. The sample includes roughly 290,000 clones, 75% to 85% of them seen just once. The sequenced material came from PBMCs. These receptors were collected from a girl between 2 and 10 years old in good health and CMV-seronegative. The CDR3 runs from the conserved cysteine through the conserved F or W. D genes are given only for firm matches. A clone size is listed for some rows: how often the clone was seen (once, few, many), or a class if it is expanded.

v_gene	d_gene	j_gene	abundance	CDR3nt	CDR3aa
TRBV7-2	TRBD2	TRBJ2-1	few	TGTGCCAGCAGCTTCCCGGGACTAGTCTTCGGTGAGCAGTTCTTC	CASSFPGLVFGEQFF
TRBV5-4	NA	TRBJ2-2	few	TGTGCCAGCAGCGCACAGGACACCGGGGAGCTGTTTTTT	CASSAQDTGELFF
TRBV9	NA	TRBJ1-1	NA	TGTGCCAGCAGCGGGACCGGGAGTGGATCGAACACTGAAGCTTTCTTT	CASSGTGSGSNTEAFF
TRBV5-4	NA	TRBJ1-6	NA	TGTGCCAGCAGCTTGGGTGAGCACTACGGGAATTCACCCCTCCACTTT	CASSLGEHYGNSPLHF
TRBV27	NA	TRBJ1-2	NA	TGTGCCAGCAGTTCCACAGGGCCGCGGGGCTACACCTTC	CASSSTGPRGYTF
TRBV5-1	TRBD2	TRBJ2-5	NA	TGCGCCAGCAGCTTGGGGAGCGGGGGGTACCAAGAGACCCAGTACTTC	CASSLGSGGYQETQYF
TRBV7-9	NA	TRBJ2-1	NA	TGTGCCAGCAGCTTTCCCCGCGGGTTGATTTTCTTC	CASSFPRGLIFF
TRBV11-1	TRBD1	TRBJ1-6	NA	TGTGCCAGCAGCCCGTGGACAGGAAGGAATTCACCCCTCCACTTT	CASSPWTGRNSPLHF
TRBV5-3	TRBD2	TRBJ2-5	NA	TGTGCCAGAAGCCGAATAGCGGGGAGGCGGCAAGAGACCCAGTACTTC	CARSRIAGRRQETQYF
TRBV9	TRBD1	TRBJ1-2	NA	TGTGCCAGCAGTGAGGGGGGACAGGGAATAGGTGGCTACACCTTC	CASSEGGQGIGGYTF
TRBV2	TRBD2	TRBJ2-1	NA	TGTGCCAGCAGTGAAGGCCGTGGACTAGCCGCCGTTATGGTGAATGAGCAGTTCTTC	CASSEGRGLAAVMVNEQFF
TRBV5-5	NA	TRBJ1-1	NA	TGTGCCAGCAGCAGCGGGACGGCCCCTTGGAACACTGAAGCTTTCTTT	CASSSGTAPWNTEAFF
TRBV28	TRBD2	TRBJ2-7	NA	TGTGCCAGCACCGCTAGCGGGAATCTATACGAGCAGTACTTC	CASTASGNLYEQYF
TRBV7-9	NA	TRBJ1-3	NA	TGTGCCAGCAGCCCTCAAACTTGGGACAATCTTGACTCTGGAAACACCATATATTTT	CASSPQTWDNLDSGNTIYF
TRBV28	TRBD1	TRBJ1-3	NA	TGTGCCAGCAGTTTATGGGGCGGGACAGGGTTTTCTGGAAACACCATATATTTT	CASSLWGGTGFSGNTIYF
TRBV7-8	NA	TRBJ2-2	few	TGTGCCAGCAGCTCGACTTACACCGGGGAGCTGTTTTTT	CASSSTYTGELFF
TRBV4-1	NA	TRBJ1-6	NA	TGCGCCAGCAGCCAAGAACGGACGGGGGTAAATTCACCCCTCCACTTT	CASSQERTGVNSPLHF
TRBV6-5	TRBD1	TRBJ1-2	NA	TGTGCCAGCACCCCGACAGGGGACTATGGCTACACCTTC	CASTPTGDYGYTF
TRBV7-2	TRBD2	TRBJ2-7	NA	TGTGCCAGCAGCTTAGGAGCTAGCGGGCAGTACGAGCAGTACTTC	CASSLGASGQYEQYF
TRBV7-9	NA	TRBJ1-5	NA	TGTGCCAGCAGCGCTGACATGCGATCGGCCCAGCATTTT	CASSADMRSAQHF
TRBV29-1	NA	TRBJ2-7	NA	TGCAGCGCTACGACAGGCCCATCCTACGAGCAGTACTTC	CSATTGPSYEQYF
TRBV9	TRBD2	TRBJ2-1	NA	TGTGCCAGCAGCGTAGGGGAGGGGCTTTGGAATGAGCAGTTCTTC	CASSVGEGLWNEQFF
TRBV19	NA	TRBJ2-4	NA	TGTGCCAGTAGTATAGTGAGGAGGGGGAGGGTAGCCAAAAACATTCAGTACTTC	CASSIVRRGRVAKNIQYF
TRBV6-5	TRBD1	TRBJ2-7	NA	TGTGCCAGCAGTTTTCCGGGACAGGGGGATTACGAGCAGTACTTC	CASSFPGQGDYEQYF
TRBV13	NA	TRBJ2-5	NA	TGTGCCAGCAGTTTGCGGGAGACCCAGTACTTC	CASSLRETQYF
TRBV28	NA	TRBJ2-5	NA	TGTGCCAGCAGTTACGCAGACACCTACCGGGAGCAGTACTTC	CASSYADTYREQYF
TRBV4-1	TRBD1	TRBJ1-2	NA	TGCGCCAGCAGCCAGCTACAGGGGGCGCGTGGCTACACCTTC	CASSQLQGARGYTF
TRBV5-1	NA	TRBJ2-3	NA	TGCGCCAGCAGCTACGGACAGTCCACAGATACGCAGTATTTT	CASSYGQSTDTQYF
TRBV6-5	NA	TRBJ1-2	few	TGTGCCAGCAGTTACATGACAGGTTATAACTATGGCTACACCTTC	CASSYMTGYNYGYTF
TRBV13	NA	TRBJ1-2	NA	TGTGCCAGCAGTTCCTCTACTTCGGGGAGCTATGGCTACACCTTC	CASSSSTSGSYGYTF
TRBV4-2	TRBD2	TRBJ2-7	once	TGTGCCAGCAGCCAAGAATTTAGCGGGGGCTCCTACGAGCAGTACTTC	CASSQEFSGGSYEQYF
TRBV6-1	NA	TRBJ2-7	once	TGTGCCAGCAGTGAATTAGGACACGAACCCTACGAGCAGTACTTC	CASSELGHEPYEQYF
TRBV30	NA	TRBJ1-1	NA	TGTGCCTGGAGTGTGCAGGGATTCGGCACTGAAGCTTTCTTT	CAWSVQGFGTEAFF
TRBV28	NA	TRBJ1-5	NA	TGTGCCAGCAGTTACTTCGCCTTTTCAAGGGGGCCCCAGCATTTT	CASSYFAFSRGPQHF
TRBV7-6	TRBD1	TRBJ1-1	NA	TGTGCCAGCAGCTTAGTAGGACAGGGGTACAACACTGAAGCTTTCTTT	CASSLVGQGYNTEAFF